This T cell receptor (beta chain) was recorded in a study of blood T cell repertoires in COVID-19. Sequenced by immunoSEQ multiplex PCR; TCRdb stores in-frame clones only, minus some. The sample gives approximately 210,000 clones, 84% of which show up once; over 6.5% is in the top ten. Germline CDR1 reads SQVTM; CDR2 reads ANQGSEA. The CDR3 covers 14 residues. Germline trimming cut 6 bases from V and 6 bases from J; bases unmatched to any gene: 11. The sequenced sample was peripheral blood. J is TRBJ2-1 and V is TRBV29-1; TRBD2 matches 7 bases. The source is a woman of 80 years or more with COVID-19, enrolled during active disease. Here the CDR3 DNA reads TGCAGCGTCGTACCTAGCGGCCTCCCCAATGAGCAGTTCTTC. Translation: CSVVPSGLPNEQFF.